This T cell receptor (beta chain) was captured in a study of OX40 agonist ivuxolimab in advanced cancers. TCRdb's table, derived via immunoSEQ multiplex PCR, lists solely in-frame clones and lacks some. The data hold roughly 80,000 clones, with over 80% observed a single time. Per the germline V gene, CDR1 is SGHTA and CDR2 is FQGNSA. Losses at the gene ends were 2 bases for V and 2 bases for J; bases not matched to a gene: 8. This CDR3 is 17 amino acids long. The V call is TRBV7-2, the J call TRBJ2-2, with 7 bases that match TRBD2. The sequencing here drew on CD4+ or CD8+ T cells sorted from blood, taken in a trial of the OX40 agonist ivuxolimab. The source is an adult with an advanced solid tumor such as melanoma, head and neck, liver or kidney cancer. The CDR3 coding sequence is TGTGCCAGCAGCTTACAGTCAGGGAGGGCTAACACCGGGGAGCTGTTTTTT. Its translation: CASSLQSGRANTGELFF.